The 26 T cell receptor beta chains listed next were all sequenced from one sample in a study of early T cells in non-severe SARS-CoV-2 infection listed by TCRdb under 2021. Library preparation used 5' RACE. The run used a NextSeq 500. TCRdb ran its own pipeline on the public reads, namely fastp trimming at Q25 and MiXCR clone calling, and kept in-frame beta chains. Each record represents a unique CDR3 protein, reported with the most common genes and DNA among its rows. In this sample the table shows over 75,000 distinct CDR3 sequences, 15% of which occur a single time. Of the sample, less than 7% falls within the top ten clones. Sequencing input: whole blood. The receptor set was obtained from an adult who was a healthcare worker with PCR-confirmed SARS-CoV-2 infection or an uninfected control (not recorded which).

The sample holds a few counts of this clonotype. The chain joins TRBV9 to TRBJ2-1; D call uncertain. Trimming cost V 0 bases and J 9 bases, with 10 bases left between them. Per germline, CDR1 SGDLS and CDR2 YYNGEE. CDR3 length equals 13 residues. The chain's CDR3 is CASSVGPGSEQFF. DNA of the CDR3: TGTGCCAGCAGCGTAGGCCCAGGTAGTGAGCAGTTCTTC. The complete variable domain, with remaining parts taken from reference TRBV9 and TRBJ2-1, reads DSGVTQTPKHLITATGQRVTLRCSPRSGDLSVYWYQQSLDQGLQFLIQYYNGEERAKGNILERFSAQQFPDLHSELNLSSLELGDSALYFCASSVGPGSEQFFGPGTRLTVL.

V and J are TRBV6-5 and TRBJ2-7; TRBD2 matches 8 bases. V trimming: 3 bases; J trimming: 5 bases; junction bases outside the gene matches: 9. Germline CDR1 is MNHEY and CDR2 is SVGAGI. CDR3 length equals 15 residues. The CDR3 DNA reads TGTGCCAGCAGTTATCCCGGGACTAGGGTCCACGAGCAGTACTTC. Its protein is CASSYPGTRVHEQYF.

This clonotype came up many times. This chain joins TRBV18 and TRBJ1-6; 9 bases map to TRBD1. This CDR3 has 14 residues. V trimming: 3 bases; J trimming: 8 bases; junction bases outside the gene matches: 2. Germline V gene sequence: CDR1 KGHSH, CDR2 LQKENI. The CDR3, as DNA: TGTGCCAGCTCACCCCGGACAGGGGATTCACCCCTCCACTTT. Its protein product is CASSPRTGDSPLHF.

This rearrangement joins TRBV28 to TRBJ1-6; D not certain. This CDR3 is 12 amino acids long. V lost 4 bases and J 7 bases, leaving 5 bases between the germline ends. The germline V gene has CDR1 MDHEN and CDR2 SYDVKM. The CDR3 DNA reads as TGTGCCAGCAGTTCTATCAATTCACCCCTCCACTTT. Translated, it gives CASSSINSPLHF.

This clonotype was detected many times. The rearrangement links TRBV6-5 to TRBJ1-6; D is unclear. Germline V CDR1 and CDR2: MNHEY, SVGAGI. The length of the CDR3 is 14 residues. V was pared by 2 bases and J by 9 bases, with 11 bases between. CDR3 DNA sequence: TGTGCCAGCAGTTACGTTCGGGGAAGTTCACCCCTCCACTTT. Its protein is CASSYVRGSSPLHF.

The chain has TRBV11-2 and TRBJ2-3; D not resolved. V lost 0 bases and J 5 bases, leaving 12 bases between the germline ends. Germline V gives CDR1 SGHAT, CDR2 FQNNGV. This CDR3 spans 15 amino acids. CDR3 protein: CASSLEPQVIDTQYF. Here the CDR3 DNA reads TGTGCCAGCAGCTTAGAACCGCAGGTCATAGATACGCAGTATTTT.

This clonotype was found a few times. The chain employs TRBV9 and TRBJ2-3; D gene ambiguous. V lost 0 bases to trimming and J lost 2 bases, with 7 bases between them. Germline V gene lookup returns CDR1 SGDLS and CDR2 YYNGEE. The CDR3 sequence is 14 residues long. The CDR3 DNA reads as TGTGCCAGCAGCGTAGATTCTTTCACAGATACGCAGTATTTT. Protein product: CASSVDSFTDTQYF.

The CDR3 DNA sequence: TGCGCCAGCAGCCAAAAGTATGAGCAGTTCTTC. Translated, it gives CASSQKYEQFF. The rearrangement links TRBV4-1 to TRBJ2-1; D is unclear. The CDR3 loop spans 11 amino acids. Trimming took 2 bases from V and 8 from J, leaving 4 bases between them. CDR1 and CDR2 from the germline V gene are MGHRA and YSYEKL.

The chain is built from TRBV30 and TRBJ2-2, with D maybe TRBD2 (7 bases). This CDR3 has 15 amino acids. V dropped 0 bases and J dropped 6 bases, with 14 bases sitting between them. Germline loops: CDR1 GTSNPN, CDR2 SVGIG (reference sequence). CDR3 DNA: TGTGCCTGGAGTGTATTGGCGGGGGCGGCCGGGGAGCTGTTTTTT. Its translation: CAWSVLAGAAGELFF.

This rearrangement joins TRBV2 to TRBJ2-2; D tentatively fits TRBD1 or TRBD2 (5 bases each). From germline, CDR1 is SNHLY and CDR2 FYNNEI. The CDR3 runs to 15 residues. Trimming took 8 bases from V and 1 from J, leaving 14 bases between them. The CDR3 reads CASSPGAGNTGELFF. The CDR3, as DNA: TGTGCCAGCTCCCCCGGGGCGGGGAACACCGGGGAGCTGTTTTTT.

The CDR3 coding sequence is TGCAGCGCGGACATCCACTACGAGCAGTACTTC. The encoded protein is CSADIHYEQYF. The rearrangement joins TRBV29-1 to TRBJ2-7, with D possibly matching TRBD1 (5 bases). With 7 bases removed from V and 3 bases from J, the gap between germline ends came to 10 bases. This CDR3 spans 11 amino acids. Germline V gene sequence: CDR1 SQVTM, CDR2 ANQGSEA.

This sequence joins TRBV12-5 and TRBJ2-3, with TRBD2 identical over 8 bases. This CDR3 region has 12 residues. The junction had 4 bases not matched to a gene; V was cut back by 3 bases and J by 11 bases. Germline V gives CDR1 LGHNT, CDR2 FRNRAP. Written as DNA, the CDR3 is TGTGCTAGTGGTTTACAAGCGGGAGTGCAGTATTTT. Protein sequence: CASGLQAGVQYF.

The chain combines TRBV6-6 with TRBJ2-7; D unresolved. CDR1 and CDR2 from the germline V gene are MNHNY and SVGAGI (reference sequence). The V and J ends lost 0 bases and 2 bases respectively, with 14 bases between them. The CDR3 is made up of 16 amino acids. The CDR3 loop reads CASSYSLGTEPYEQYF. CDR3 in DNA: TGTGCCAGCAGTTACTCCCTCGGAACAGAACCCTACGAGCAGTACTTC.

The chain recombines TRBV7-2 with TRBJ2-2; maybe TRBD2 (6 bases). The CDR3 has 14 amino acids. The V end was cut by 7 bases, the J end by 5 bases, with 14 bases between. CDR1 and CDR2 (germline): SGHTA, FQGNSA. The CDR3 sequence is CASTWGVLTGELFF. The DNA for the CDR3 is TGTGCCAGCACCTGGGGGGTTTTGACCGGGGAGCTGTTTTTT.

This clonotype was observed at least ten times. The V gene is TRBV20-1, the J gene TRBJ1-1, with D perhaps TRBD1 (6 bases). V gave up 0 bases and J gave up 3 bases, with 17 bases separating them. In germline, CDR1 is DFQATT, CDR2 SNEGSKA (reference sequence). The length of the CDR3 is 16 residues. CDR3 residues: CSARDLRRGQHTEAFF. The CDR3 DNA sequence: TGCAGTGCTAGAGATCTCCGTCGGGGGCAGCACACTGAAGCTTTCTTT.

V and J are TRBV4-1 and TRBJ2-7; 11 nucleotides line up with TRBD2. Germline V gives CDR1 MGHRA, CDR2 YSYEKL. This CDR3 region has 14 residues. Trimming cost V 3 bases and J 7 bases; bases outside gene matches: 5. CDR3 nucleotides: TGCGCCAGCAGCCATAGCGGGACTAGCGGTGAGCAGTACTTC. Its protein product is CASSHSGTSGEQYF.

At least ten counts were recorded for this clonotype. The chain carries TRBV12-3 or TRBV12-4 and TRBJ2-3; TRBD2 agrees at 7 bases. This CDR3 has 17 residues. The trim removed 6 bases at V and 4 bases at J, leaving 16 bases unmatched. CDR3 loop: CASSITPGLRYSDTQYF. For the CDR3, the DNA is TGTGCCAGCAGCATAACACCGGGACTACGCTACTCAGATACGCAGTATTTT.

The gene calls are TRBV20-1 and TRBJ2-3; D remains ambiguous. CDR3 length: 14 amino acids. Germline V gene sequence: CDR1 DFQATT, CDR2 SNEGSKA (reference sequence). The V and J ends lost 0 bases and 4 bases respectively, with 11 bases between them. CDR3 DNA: TGCAGTGCTAGAGAGTCTTCTTTACCAGATACGCAGTATTTT. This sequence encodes CSARESSLPDTQYF.

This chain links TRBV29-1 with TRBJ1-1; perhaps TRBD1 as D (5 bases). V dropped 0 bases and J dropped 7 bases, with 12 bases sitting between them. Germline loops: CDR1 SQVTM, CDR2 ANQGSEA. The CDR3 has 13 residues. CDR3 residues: CSVEEGDAVEAFF. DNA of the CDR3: TGCAGCGTTGAAGAGGGGGATGCGGTTGAAGCTTTCTTT.

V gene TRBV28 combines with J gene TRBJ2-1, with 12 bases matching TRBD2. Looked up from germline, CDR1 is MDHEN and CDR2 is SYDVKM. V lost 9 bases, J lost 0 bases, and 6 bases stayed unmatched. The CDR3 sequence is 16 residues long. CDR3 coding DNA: TGTGCCAGTAGGACTAGCGGGGATAGCTCCTACAATGAGCAGTTCTTC. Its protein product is CASRTSGDSSYNEQFF.

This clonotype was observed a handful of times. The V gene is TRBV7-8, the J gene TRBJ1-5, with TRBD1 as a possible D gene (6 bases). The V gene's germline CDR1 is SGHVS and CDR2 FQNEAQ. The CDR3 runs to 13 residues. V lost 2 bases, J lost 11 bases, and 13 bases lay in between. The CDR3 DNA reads TGTGCCAGCAGCTTACACAGGGAAGGCTCCCAGCATTTT. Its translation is CASSLHREGSQHF.

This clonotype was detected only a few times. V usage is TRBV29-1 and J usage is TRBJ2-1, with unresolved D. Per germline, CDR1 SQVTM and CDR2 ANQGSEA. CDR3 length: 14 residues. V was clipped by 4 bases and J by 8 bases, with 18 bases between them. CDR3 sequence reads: CSVATGLQAYEQFF. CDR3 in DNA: TGCAGCGTTGCGACGGGTCTCCAGGCGTATGAGCAGTTCTTC.

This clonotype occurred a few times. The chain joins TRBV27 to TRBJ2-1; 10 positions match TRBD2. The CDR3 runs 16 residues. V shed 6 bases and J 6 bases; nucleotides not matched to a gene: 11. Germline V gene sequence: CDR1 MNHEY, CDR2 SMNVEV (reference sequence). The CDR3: CASRSYLAGDPNEQFF. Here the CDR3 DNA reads TGTGCCAGCAGATCGTATCTAGCGGGAGACCCCAATGAGCAGTTCTTC.

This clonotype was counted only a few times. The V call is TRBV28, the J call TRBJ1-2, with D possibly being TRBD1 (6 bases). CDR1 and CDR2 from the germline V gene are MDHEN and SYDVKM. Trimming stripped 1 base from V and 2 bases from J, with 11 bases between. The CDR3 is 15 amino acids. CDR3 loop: CASSLSTGPNYGYTF. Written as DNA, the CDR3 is TGTGCCAGCAGTTTATCCACAGGGCCCAACTATGGCTACACCTTC.

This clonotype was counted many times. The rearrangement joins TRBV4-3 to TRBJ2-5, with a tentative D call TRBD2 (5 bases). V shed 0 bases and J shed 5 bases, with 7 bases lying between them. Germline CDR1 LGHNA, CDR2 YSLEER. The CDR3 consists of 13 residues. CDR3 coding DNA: TGCGCCAGCAGCCAAGAGCCGGGGGAGACCCAGTACTTC. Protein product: CASSQEPGETQYF.

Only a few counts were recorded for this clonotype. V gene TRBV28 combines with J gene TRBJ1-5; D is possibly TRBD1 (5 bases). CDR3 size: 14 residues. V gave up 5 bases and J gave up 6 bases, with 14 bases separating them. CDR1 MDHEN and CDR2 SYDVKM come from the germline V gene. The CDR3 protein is CASSPQATGQPQHF. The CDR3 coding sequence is TGTGCCAGCAGTCCACAGGCAACAGGTCAGCCCCAGCATTTT.